This entry lists 3 T cell receptor beta chains sequenced from one sample in a study of cytomegalovirus exposure and HLA in healthy donors. With 60 Vbeta and 13 Jbeta primers, the PCR was carried out. Sequencing was performed with immunoSEQ multiplex PCR; in TCRdb, only in-frame clones are kept and a portion is missing. The repertoire holds about 210,000 clones, with about 85% as singletons. The sequencing input was PBMCs. Receptor source: a male donor in good health and CMV-seropositive.

The chain couples TRBV4-3 to TRBJ2-1; D perhaps matches TRBD1 (6 bases). The V and J ends lost 0 bases and 6 bases respectively, with 12 bases between them. This CDR3 is 15 amino acids long. Germline lookup yields CDR1 LGHNA and CDR2 YSLEER. The CDR3: CASSQDLRTVNEQFF. CDR3 nucleotide sequence: TGCGCCAGCAGCCAAGATTTGCGGACAGTCAATGAGCAGTTCTTC.

This clone was seen only once. This chain joins TRBV7-3 and TRBJ2-2; 8 bases agree with TRBD2. Trimming took 3 bases from V and 4 from J; bases not matched to a gene: 7. Looked up from germline, CDR1 is SGHTA and CDR2 is FQGTGA. CDR3 length: 16 residues. The CDR3 DNA reads as TGTGCCAGCAGCTTGGTGGGGGCGGGGGGCACCGGGGAGCTGTTTTTT. It codes for CASSLVGAGGTGELFF.

The rearrangement uses TRBV11-3 and TRBJ1-2, with 7 bases lining up with TRBD1. The CDR3 runs 16 residues. After removal of 5 bases from V and 2 bases from J, the junction contained 11 bases not matched to a gene. Germline V gene data show CDR1 as SGHNT and CDR2 as YENEEA. CDR3 coding DNA: TGTGCCAGCAGCCACCCCCGACAGGGATCAAACTATGGCTACACCTTC. Encoded protein: CASSHPRQGSNYGYTF.